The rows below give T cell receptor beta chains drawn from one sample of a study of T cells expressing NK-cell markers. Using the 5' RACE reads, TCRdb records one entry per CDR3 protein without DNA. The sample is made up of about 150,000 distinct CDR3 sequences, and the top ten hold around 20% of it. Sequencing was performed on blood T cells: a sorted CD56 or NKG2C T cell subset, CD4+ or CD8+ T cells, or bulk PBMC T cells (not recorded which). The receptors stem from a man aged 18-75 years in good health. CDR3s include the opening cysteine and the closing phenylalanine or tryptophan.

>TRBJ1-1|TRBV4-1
CASSQSNRGVNTEAFF
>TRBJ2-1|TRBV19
CATRAGEYNEQFF
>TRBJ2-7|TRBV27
CASSPEGLYNSYEQYF
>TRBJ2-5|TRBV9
CASSRGGAQETQYF
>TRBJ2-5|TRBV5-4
CASSFLGQGAETQYF
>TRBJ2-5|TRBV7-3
CASSYTGARETQYF
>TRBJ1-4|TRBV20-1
CSARSLQGWANEKLFF
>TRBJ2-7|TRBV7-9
CASRELVGGSYEQYF
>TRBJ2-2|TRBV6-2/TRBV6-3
CASSPTGPGELFF
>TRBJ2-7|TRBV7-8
CASSSGTGHWEQYF
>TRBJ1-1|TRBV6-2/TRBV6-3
CASSYSGDWGRPLMNTEAFF
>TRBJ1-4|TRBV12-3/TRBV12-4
CASSLSRAGAYEKLFF
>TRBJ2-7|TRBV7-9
CASSSIPEEQYF
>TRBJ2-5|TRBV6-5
CASSYRLAEDIQETQYF